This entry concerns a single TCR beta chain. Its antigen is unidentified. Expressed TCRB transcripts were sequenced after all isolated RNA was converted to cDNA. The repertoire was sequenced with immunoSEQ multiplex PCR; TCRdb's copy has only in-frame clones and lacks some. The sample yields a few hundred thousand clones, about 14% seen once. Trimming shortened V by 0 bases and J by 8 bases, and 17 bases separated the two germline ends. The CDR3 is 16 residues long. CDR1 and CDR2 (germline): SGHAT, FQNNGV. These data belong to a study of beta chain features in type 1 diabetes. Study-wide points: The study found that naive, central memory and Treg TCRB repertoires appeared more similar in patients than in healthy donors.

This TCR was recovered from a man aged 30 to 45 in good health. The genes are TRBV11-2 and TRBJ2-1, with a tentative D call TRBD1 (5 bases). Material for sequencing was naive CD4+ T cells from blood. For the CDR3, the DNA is TGTGCCAGCAGCTTAGATTCAGGGCAGGGTCACCATGAGCAGTTCTTC. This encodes CASSLDSGQGHHEQFF.